The 10 T cell receptor beta chains below come from one sample, sequenced in a study of T cells in Graves' hyperthyroidism and ophthalmopathy. Template material for amplifying TCR beta CDR3 regions consisted of RNA transcripts. TCR CDR3 regions were first amplified by RT-PCR with HTBI primers. TCRdb passed the multiplex PCR reads through MiXCR, listing each CDR3 protein once. The data show about 660,000 distinct CDR3 sequences, less than 45% seen once. Sequencing used peripheral blood or thyroid tissue (not recorded which). These receptors originate from an adult man with Graves' disease, either hyperthyroidism or ophthalmopathy (not recorded which).

This clonotype came up a few times. V usage is TRBV19 and J usage is TRBJ2-7; no clear D gene. CDR1 and CDR2 (germline): LNHDA, SQIVND (reference sequence). The CDR3 contains 15 residues. V was clipped by 2 bases and J by 2 bases, with 13 bases between them. The CDR3 DNA follows: TGTGCCAGTAGTATACGGTTCGGCCGGACCTACGAGCAGTACTTC. Protein product: CASSIRFGRTYEQYF.

To note about this clonotype: This may stem from a read error, because a much larger clone lies one nucleotide away. The chain carries TRBV10-3 and TRBJ1-5; D not certain. The CDR3 runs to 13 residues. Germline lookup yields CDR1 ENHRY and CDR2 SYGVKD. The CDR3 sequence is CASSESTAPAQHF. The DNA for the CDR3 is TGTGCCAGCAGTGAGTCGACCGCGCCAGCCCAGCATTTT.

This clonotype was counted only a few times. This rearrangement joins TRBV12-3 or TRBV12-4 to TRBJ1-2; D not certain. This CDR3 comprises 16 residues. V lost 2 bases to trimming and J lost 0 bases, with 13 bases between them. CDR3 in DNA: TGTGCCAGCAGTTTACCAGCGACGAAAGCTAACTATGGCTACACCTTC. Translated, it gives CASSLPATKANYGYTF.

This clonotype has at least ten counts. This chain uses TRBV24-1 with TRBJ2-5; maybe TRBD1 (5 bases). This CDR3 has 17 residues. The germline gives CDR1 KGHDR, CDR2 SFDVKD. V lost 3 bases, J lost 5 bases, and 21 bases lay in between. CDR3 loop: CATSDSDGSGRAETQYF. The CDR3 bases are TGTGCCACCAGTGATAGTGACGGGTCGGGCAGGGCCGAGACCCAGTACTTC.

The chain recombines TRBV19 with TRBJ1-5; TRBD1 might be the D (6 bases). This CDR3 spans 17 amino acids. Deletions cut 9 bases from V and 0 bases from J, with 21 bases between. The V gene's germline CDR1 is LNHDA and CDR2 SQIVND (reference sequence). The CDR3 loop is CARGYVGAQYSNQPQHF. CDR3 nucleotide sequence: TGTGCCAGAGGGTACGTGGGGGCACAATATAGCAATCAGCCCCAGCATTTT.

The genes are TRBV7-9 and TRBJ2-5, with 12 positions matching TRBD2. Germline V CDR1 and CDR2: SEHNR, FQNEAQ (reference sequence). The CDR3 runs 16 residues. J lost 0 bases, V lost 5 bases, and 4 bases had no gene match. Here the CDR3 reads CASSQGTSGYQETQYF. The CDR3 coding sequence is TGTGCCAGCAGCCAAGGGACTAGCGGGTACCAAGAGACCCAGTACTTC. The full variable domain, its missing parts supplied by reference TRBV7-9 and TRBJ2-5, is DTGVSQNPRHKITKRGQNVTFRCDPISEHNRLYWYRQTLGQGPEFLTYFQNEAQLEKSRLLSDRFSAERPKGSFSTLEIQRTEQGDSAMYLCASSQGTSGYQETQYFGPGTRLLVL.

This clonotype was recorded many times. The chain carries TRBV9 and TRBJ1-1; D is perhaps TRBD1 (6 bases). Germline V gives CDR1 SGDLS, CDR2 YYNGEE. V lost 3 bases and J 1 base, leaving 13 bases between the germline ends. CDR3 size: 15 residues. In nucleotides, the CDR3 is TGTGCCAGCAGCGCTTATTTACAGGGGAACACTGAAGCTTTCTTT. Encoded protein: CASSAYLQGNTEAFF.

This clonotype was counted a few times. The chain combines TRBV19 with TRBJ1-1; TRBD1 might be the D (5 bases). Trimming pared 6 bases from V and 0 bases from J, leaving 11 bases between. The length of the CDR3 is 14 residues. Germline lookup yields CDR1 LNHDA and CDR2 SQIVND (reference sequence). CDR3 DNA: TGTGCCAGTAGCTCGGGACGGGTGAACACTGAAGCTTTCTTT. It codes for CASSSGRVNTEAFF.

This clonotype appeared many times. The chain employs TRBV2 and TRBJ2-5, with 7 nucleotides matching TRBD2. This CDR3 region has 16 residues. The V and J ends lost 7 bases and 2 bases, in that order; junction bases with no gene match: 13. From germline, CDR1 is SNHLY and CDR2 FYNNEI. The CDR3, as DNA: TGTGCCAGCATGAGGTCGGTTAGCGGGTTACAAGAGACCCAGTACTTC. Encoded protein: CASMRSVSGLQETQYF.

The rearrangement uses TRBV15 and TRBJ1-1; D unclear. The CDR3 covers 15 residues. CDR1 and CDR2 (germline): LNHNV, YYDKDF (reference sequence). With 7 bases removed from V and 4 bases from J, the gap between germline ends came to 19 bases. The CDR3 bases are TGTGCCACCATCAGTGATTCAAGTGGCGGCACTGAAGCTTTCTTT. Amino acids: CATISDSSGGTEAFF.